This T cell receptor beta chain was recovered during a study of early T cells in non-severe SARS-CoV-2 infection. Turning to the study itself: It was bulk RNA from unsorted whole blood that was sequenced, and the chains were unpaired.

The V and J ends lost 1 base and 7 bases respectively, with 8 bases between them. The CDR3 extends over 13 amino acids. In germline, CDR1 is KGHSH, CDR2 LQKENI. In this sample, this clonotype turned up a few times. The TCR library protocol was used to attach unique molecular identifiers. These identifiers were attached to individual cDNA molecules. TCRdb used MiXCR to reprocess the 5' RACE reads, holding one entry per CDR3 protein. The data contain about 110,000 distinct CDR3 sequences, about an eighth of them singletons. The material sequenced was whole blood. The chain couples TRBV18 to TRBJ1-3; D not resolved. The source of this sequence is an adult who was a healthcare worker with PCR-confirmed SARS-CoV-2 infection or an uninfected control (not recorded which). The CDR3 nucleotides read TGTGCCAGCTCACCACAGGCCGCGAACACCATATATTTT. It translates to CASSPQAANTIYF.